Listed below are T cell receptor beta chains from one sample, sequenced in a study of beta chain features in type 1 diabetes. The assay was immunoSEQ multiplex PCR, and TCRdb's table has in-frame clones only and misses some. The data contain approximately 41,000 clones, approximately 60% of them singletons. The sequenced sample consisted of Tregs from blood. These receptors came from a man younger than 45 with type 1 diabetes. Some clones in this sample may be carry-over from other donors' samples. Both conserved end residues are part of each CDR3. D genes are given only for firm matches.

v_gene: TRBV29-1
j_gene: TRBJ2-5
d_gene: NA
CDR3aa: CSVEQNQETQYF

v_gene: TRBV7-2
j_gene: TRBJ2-7
d_gene: TRBD1
CDR3aa: CASSLASGQSYEQYF

v_gene: TRBV7-9
j_gene: TRBJ2-1
d_gene: TRBD1
CDR3aa: CASSFRQGAVYDEQFF

v_gene: TRBV28
j_gene: TRBJ2-7
d_gene: NA
CDR3aa: CASTPPSRVYEQYF

v_gene: TRBV11-3
j_gene: TRBJ2-1
d_gene: NA
CDR3aa: CASSLGSSSQYNEQFF

v_gene: TRBV7-3
j_gene: TRBJ1-1
d_gene: NA
CDR3aa: CASSSGPNTEAFF

v_gene: TRBV5-1
j_gene: TRBJ1-2
d_gene: NA
CDR3aa: CASSLALIGADGYTF

v_gene: TRBV14
j_gene: TRBJ1-2
d_gene: NA
CDR3aa: CASSQELNYGYTF

v_gene: TRBV28
j_gene: TRBJ2-7
d_gene: NA
CDR3aa: CASSFQSYEQYF

v_gene: TRBV5-4
j_gene: TRBJ2-7
d_gene: TRBD1
CDR3aa: CASSSDRGYEQYF

v_gene: TRBV19
j_gene: TRBJ2-6
d_gene: NA
CDR3aa: CASSTQSGANVLTF

v_gene: TRBV2
j_gene: NA
d_gene: NA
CDR3aa: CASSRVHEQYF

v_gene: TRBV2
j_gene: TRBJ1-1
d_gene: NA
CDR3aa: CASREPGVLTEAFF

v_gene: TRBV5-1
j_gene: TRBJ1-1
d_gene: NA
CDR3aa: CASSLGGGYENTEAFF

v_gene: TRBV5-1
j_gene: TRBJ1-2
d_gene: NA
CDR3aa: CASSLAGAAFGYTF

v_gene: TRBV4-2
j_gene: TRBJ1-4
d_gene: TRBD1
CDR3aa: CASSDRGAEIGEKLFF

v_gene: TRBV4-3
j_gene: TRBJ2-3
d_gene: NA
CDR3aa: CASSQGARGDTQYF

v_gene: TRBV7-6
j_gene: TRBJ1-1
d_gene: NA
CDR3aa: CASSLSADNTEAFF

v_gene: TRBV7-9
j_gene: TRBJ1-2
d_gene: NA
CDR3aa: CASRPGSGGYTF

v_gene: TRBV18
j_gene: TRBJ2-7
d_gene: TRBD1
CDR3aa: CASSLGQGSHEQYF

v_gene: TRBV25-1
j_gene: TRBJ1-1
d_gene: TRBD1
CDR3aa: CASCTGTGAHTEAFF

v_gene: TRBV6-6
j_gene: TRBJ1-1
d_gene: TRBD1
CDR3aa: CASIFRDRVRTEAFF

v_gene: TRBV29-1
j_gene: TRBJ2-5
d_gene: TRBD1
CDR3aa: CSVGTAKETQYF

v_gene: TRBV27
j_gene: TRBJ1-5
d_gene: NA
CDR3aa: CASSRSERQPQHF

v_gene: TRBV29-1
j_gene: TRBJ1-5
d_gene: TRBD1
CDR3aa: CSVTGDPNQPQHF

v_gene: TRBV4-2
j_gene: TRBJ2-5
d_gene: TRBD2
CDR3aa: CASSLAGGEKETQYF

v_gene: TRBV29-1
j_gene: TRBJ1-1
d_gene: NA
CDR3aa: CSVGVAGVHTEAFF

v_gene: TRBV6-6
j_gene: TRBJ1-6
d_gene: NA
CDR3aa: CASSYGGRPNSPLHF

v_gene: TRBV7-8
j_gene: TRBJ2-7
d_gene: TRBD1
CDR3aa: CASSLVPTGGYEQYF

v_gene: TRBV9
j_gene: TRBJ2-3
d_gene: TRBD2
CDR3aa: CASSEWASGGKEYF

v_gene: TRBV7-3
j_gene: TRBJ2-3
d_gene: TRBD2
CDR3aa: CASSLTSGTDTQYF

v_gene: TRBV4-2
j_gene: TRBJ2-7
d_gene: NA
CDR3aa: CASSQDYSYEQYF

v_gene: TRBV4-2
j_gene: TRBJ2-5
d_gene: TRBD2
CDR3aa: CASSQTTSGREETQYF

v_gene: TRBV9
j_gene: TRBJ1-1
d_gene: NA
CDR3aa: CASSVGPRGEAFF

v_gene: TRBV6-1
j_gene: TRBJ1-6
d_gene: TRBD1
CDR3aa: CASSERDSAFSYNSPLHF

v_gene: TRBV18
j_gene: TRBJ1-4
d_gene: TRBD1
CDR3aa: CASSPDRDEKLFF

v_gene: TRBV7-9
j_gene: TRBJ1-1
d_gene: NA
CDR3aa: CASSMGSMAGHRDTEAFF

v_gene: TRBV28
j_gene: TRBJ2-5
d_gene: TRBD1
CDR3aa: CASRGGKETQYF

v_gene: TRBV7-2
j_gene: TRBJ2-7
d_gene: TRBD2
CDR3aa: CASSLVSGGVSYEQYF

v_gene: TRBV7-9
j_gene: TRBJ2-3
d_gene: NA
CDR3aa: CASSLATSASPGDTQYF

v_gene: TRBV7-2
j_gene: TRBJ2-1
d_gene: TRBD2
CDR3aa: CASSLRLAGAGEQFF

v_gene: TRBV7-6
j_gene: TRBJ2-6
d_gene: TRBD1
CDR3aa: CASSRDDRAGANVLTF

v_gene: TRBV7-3
j_gene: TRBJ2-1
d_gene: NA
CDR3aa: CASSFTGPGEEQFF

v_gene: TRBV5-1
j_gene: TRBJ2-3
d_gene: NA
CDR3aa: CASSLLRVGDTQYF

v_gene: TRBV19
j_gene: TRBJ1-5
d_gene: TRBD1
CDR3aa: CASRGQAGQPQHF